This section outlines one T cell receptor (beta chain) sequence together with its context. The antigen is not known. The source of the sample is a study of T cell responses to AZD1222 COVID-19 vaccine. As for the study in general: Pooled in the analysis were second doses at about 4 or about 12 weeks. Whole-study results and caveats: It was only after the peak T cell response that any repertoires were sampled. Donors in the cohort were predominantly white British and more often female, and clonal diversity was possibly underestimated. Among AZD1222 vaccinees, only 6 or 7 were seropositive at baseline.

Produced via immunoSEQ multiplex PCR; TCRdb's table is partial and in-frame only. The sample lists some 100,000 clones; about 83% were seen once. Germline lookup yields CDR1 SGHRS and CDR2 YFSETQ. V lost 0 bases and J lost 0, with 9 bases in between. This CDR3 is 15 amino acids long. The chain carries TRBV5-1 and TRBJ1-1, with unresolved D. This sample comprised peripheral blood, obtained on day 0 of AZD1222 vaccination. This sequence originates from an adult in good health. CDR3 in amino acids: CASSLGLLMNTEAFF. The DNA for the CDR3 is TGCGCCAGCAGCTTGGGGCTGCTAATGAACACTGAAGCTTTCTTT.